This T cell receptor (beta chain) was found in a study of cytomegalovirus exposure and HLA in healthy donors. In the study overall: Early on, a data release was issued that held approximately 78 million unique TCRs from HLA-typed donors. Most genotyped donors, approximately 81% of more than 300, had Caucasian-associated genetic ancestry.

The PCR made use of 60 Vbeta and 13 Jbeta primers. Profiling relied on immunoSEQ multiplex PCR, and the TCRdb table lists in-frame clones only, not all of them. The sample yields approximately 140,000 clones, less than 80% seen once. In its sample, this clone was seen once. Antigen: not known. General study points: At a 0.05 false discovery rate, a later analysis found about 17,000 TCR beta sequences to be associated with HLA alleles. In a later analysis, a missense DCLRE1C variant was linked to TCR beta V- and J-gene trimming.

This CDR3 region has 13 residues. Germline V gene lookup returns CDR1 SGHAT and CDR2 FQNNGV. Trimming took 7 bases from V and 6 from J, leaving 16 bases between them. The chain has TRBV11-2 and TRBJ2-7; a weak D match, TRBD2 (6 bases). The specimen was PBMCs. The TCR was taken from a woman aged 45-65 years in good health and CMV-seropositive. CDR3 nucleotide sequence: TGTGCCAGCATGCCCGGGAGTACAGGCGAGCAGTACTTC. Translating it yields CASMPGSTGEQYF.